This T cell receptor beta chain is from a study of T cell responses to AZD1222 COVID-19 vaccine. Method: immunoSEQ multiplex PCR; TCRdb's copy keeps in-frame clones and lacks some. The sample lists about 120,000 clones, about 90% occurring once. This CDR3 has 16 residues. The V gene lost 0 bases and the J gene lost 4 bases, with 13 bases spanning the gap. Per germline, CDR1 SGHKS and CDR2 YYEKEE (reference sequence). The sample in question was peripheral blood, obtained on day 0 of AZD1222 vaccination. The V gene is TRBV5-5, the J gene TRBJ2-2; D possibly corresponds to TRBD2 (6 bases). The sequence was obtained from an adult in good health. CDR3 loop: CASSLGRGRGTGELFF. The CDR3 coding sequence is TGTGCCAGCAGCTTGGGGAGGGGAAGAGGCACCGGGGAGCTGTTTTTT.